This T cell receptor (beta chain) comes out of a study of Ad26.COV2.S vaccination and SARS-CoV-2 variants (dated by TCRdb to the early 2020s). For context, the study as a whole: The specificity and breadth of SARS-CoV-2-reactive T cell receptors after Ad26.COV2.S vaccination were assessed by TCRbeta repertoire sequencing. The TCR-sequenced set comprised about 32 samples: approximately 20 Ad26.COV2.S vaccine recipients, 5 placebo recipients and 8 SARS-CoV-2 convalescent individuals. What the research found in general, with its limitations: The authors noted that total T cell responses may have been underestimated by the TCR breadth and depth analyses. After vaccination, spike-specific CD8+ and CD4+ T cell responses were reported to show substantial breadth. Ad26.COV2.S recipients had higher spike-specific TCR breadth than placebo recipients (P = 0.0014). Vaccine and placebo recipients had comparable non-spike TCR breadth, which fits with the vaccine containing only spike.

V and J lose 5 bases and 1 base, and a span of 12 bases separates them. CDR3 length: 14 amino acids, cysteine to phenylalanine. Just the 42-base CDR3 DNA is kept, in frame starting at base 1. CDR1 MNHEY and CDR2 SVGAGI were looked up in the germline V gene. TCRbeta CDR3 regions were sequenced with the immunoSEQ Assay. After extraction, genomic DNA underwent amplification by bias-controlled multiplex PCR, followed by high-throughput sequencing. In the source study's methods: Collapsing and filtering of sequences were performed to quantify the absolute abundance of each unique TCRbeta CDR3 region. T cell fraction was estimated by normalization of TCRbeta template counts to usable DNA, with usable DNA being measured through amplification of reference genes present in all nucleated cells. Repertoire TCRs were annotated as SARS-CoV-2-specific by exact matching of V gene, CDR3 amino acid sequence and J gene to a known reactive TCR set. MIRA supplied the reference SARS-CoV-2 TCR set, which was filtered for enrichment in COVID-19-positive ImmuneCODE repertoires so that public or cross-reactive TCRs were removed. Using the MIRA antigens, annotated TCRs were further analysed by specific ORF or by position within an ORF. Breadth was defined as annotated unique rearrangements over total unique productive rearrangements; depth was the summed frequency of those rearrangements. TCR breadth was compared between groups using two-sided Wilcoxon rank-sum tests. Not all clones reach the TCRdb copy of this immuneACCESS table, which keeps in-frame sequences only. Checked studies attribute under half of the gap to unresolved V genes and leave the rest unexplained. The V and J calls and clone size were taken over from that table, and D and trimming were inferred from the DNA. A total of about 94,000 clones appear in this sample, more than 70% of them only once. About a sixth of the sample is in the top ten clones.

The sample's time point label, decoded: individuals recovered from natural SARS-CoV-2 infection. On this clone: Its antigen is unknown. Qualities for individual bases were not recorded, and no much larger clone is one base off.

The receptor was isolated from a human donor who had recovered from COVID-19. The sequences come from peripheral blood, collected after recovery from COVID-19. In this chain, TRBV6-5 is recombined with TRBJ2-7; the D segment could be TRBD1, given 5 matching bases. CDR3 protein: CASSIRGSSYEQYF. The nucleotide sequence is given as TGTGCCAGCAGTATAAGGGGTTCGTCCTACGAGCAGTACTTC.